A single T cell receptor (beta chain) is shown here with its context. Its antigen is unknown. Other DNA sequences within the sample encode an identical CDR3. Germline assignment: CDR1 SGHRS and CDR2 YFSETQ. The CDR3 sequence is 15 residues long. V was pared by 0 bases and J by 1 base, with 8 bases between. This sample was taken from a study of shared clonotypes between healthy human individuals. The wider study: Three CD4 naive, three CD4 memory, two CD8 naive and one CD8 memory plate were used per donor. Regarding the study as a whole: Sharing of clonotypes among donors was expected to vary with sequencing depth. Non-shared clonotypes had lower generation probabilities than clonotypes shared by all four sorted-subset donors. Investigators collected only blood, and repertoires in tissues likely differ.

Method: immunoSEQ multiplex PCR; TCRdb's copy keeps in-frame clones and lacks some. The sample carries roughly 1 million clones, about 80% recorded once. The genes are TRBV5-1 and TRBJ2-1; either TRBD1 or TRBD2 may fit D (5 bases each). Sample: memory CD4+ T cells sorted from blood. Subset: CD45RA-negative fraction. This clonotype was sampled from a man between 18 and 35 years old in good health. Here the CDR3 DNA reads TGCGCCAGCAGCTTGGGAGGGGTTTCCTACAATGAGCAGTTCTTC. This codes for CASSLGGVSYNEQFF.